These 5 T cell receptor beta chains share one sample of origin, sequenced in a study of chemoradiotherapy in HPV16-positive cancers. Libraries were prepared by immunoSEQ multiplex PCR; TCRdb keeps only in-frame clonotypes and omits some of them. There are roughly 16,000 clones in the sample; 79% occur only once, and roughly 9.7% lies in the top ten. Sampling was performed from a patient who underwent chemoradiotherapy. Every receptor here comes from a human donor with HPV-associated anogenital cancer.

The chain combines TRBV7-2 with TRBJ1-4; 7 bases map to TRBD1. J gave up 10 bases and V 4 bases, and 6 bases lay outside the gene matches. The CDR3 spans 13 residues. Germline loops: CDR1 SGHTA, CDR2 FQGNSA. The CDR3 DNA reads TGTGCCAGCAGCTCCGGGACAGTATCAAAACTGTTTTTT. Its protein product is CASSSGTVSKLFF.

V gene TRBV5-1 combines with J gene TRBJ2-3; 7 positions match TRBD1. This CDR3 region has 13 residues. The germline V gene has CDR1 SGHRS and CDR2 YFSETQ. The ends lost 4 bases at V and 4 bases at J; junction bases unmatched: 3. The CDR3: CASSTDRADTQYF. The CDR3 coding sequence is TGCGCCAGCAGCACAGACAGGGCAGATACGCAGTATTTT. Based on the CDR3 plus reference TRBV5-1 and TRBJ2-3, the full variable domain is KAGVTQTPRYLIKTRGQQVTLSCSPISGHRSVSWYQQTPGQGLQFLFEYFSETQRNKGNFPGRFSGRQFSNSRSEMNVSTLELGDSALYLCASSTDRADTQYFGPGTRLTVL.

This clone came up a few times. V gene TRBV7-8 combines with J gene TRBJ2-5; D is ambiguous. Trimming removed 0 bases from V and 1 base from J, with 12 bases in between. This CDR3 is built from 16 residues. Germline V lookup: CDR1 SGHVS, CDR2 FQNEAQ. The CDR3 nucleotides are TGTGCCAGCAGCTTAGCGGACGGACGGCCCCAAGAGACCCAGTACTTC. It yields the protein CASSLADGRPQETQYF.

The chain is built from TRBV5-1 and TRBJ2-5, with D perhaps TRBD2 (5 bases). This CDR3 has 14 amino acids. In germline, CDR1 is SGHRS, CDR2 YFSETQ. Trimming removed 1 base from V and 4 bases from J, with 11 bases in between. Here the CDR3 reads CASSLPGSGETQYF. DNA for the CDR3: TGCGCCAGCAGCTTGCCGGGATCCGGAGAGACCCAGTACTTC.

This clone appeared a few times. This rearrangement joins TRBV5-1 to TRBJ2-7; the D is unclear. Trimming stripped 2 bases from V and 2 bases from J, with 11 bases between. Per the germline V gene, CDR1 is SGHRS and CDR2 is YFSETQ. This CDR3 region has 14 residues. The CDR3 nucleotides are TGCGCCAGCAGCTTAGAGGACGGTCCCTACGAGCAGTACTTC. Encoded protein: CASSLEDGPYEQYF.